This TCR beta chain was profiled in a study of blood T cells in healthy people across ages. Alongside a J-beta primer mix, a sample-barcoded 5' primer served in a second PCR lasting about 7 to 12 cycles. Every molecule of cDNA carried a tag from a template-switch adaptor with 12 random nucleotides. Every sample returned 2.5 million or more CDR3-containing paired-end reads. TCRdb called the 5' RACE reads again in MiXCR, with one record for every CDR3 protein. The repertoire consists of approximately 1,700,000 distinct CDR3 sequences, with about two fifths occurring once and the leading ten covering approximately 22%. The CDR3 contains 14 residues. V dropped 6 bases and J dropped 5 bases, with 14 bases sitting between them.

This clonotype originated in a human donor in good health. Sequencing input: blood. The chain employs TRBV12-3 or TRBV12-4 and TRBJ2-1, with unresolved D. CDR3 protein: CASSRRNGHNEQFF. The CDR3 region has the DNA TGTGCCAGCAGCCGACGAAATGGGCACAATGAGCAGTTCTTC.